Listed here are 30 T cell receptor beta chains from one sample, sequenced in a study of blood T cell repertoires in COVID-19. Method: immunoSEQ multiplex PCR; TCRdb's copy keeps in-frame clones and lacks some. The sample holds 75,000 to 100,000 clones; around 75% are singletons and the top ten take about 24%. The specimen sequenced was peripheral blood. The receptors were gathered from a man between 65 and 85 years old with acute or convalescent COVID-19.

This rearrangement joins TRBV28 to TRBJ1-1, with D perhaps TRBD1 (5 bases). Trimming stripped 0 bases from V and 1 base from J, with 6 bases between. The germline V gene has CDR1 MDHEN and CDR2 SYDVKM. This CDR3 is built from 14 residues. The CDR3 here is CASSLWDKNTEAFF. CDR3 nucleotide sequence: TGTGCCAGCAGTTTATGGGACAAGAACACTGAAGCTTTCTTT.

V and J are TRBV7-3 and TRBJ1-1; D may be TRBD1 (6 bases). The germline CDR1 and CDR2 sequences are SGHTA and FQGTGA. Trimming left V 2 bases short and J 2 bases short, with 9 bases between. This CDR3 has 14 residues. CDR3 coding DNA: TGTGCCAGCAGCTTAGGCAGGGGAAACACTGAAGCTTTCTTT. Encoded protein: CASSLGRGNTEAFF. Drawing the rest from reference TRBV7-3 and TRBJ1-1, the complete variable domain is GAGVSQTPSNKVTEKGKYVELRCDPISGHTALYWYRQSLGQGPEFLIYFQGTGAADDSGLPNDRFFAVRPEGSVSTLKIQRTERGDSAVYLCASSLGRGNTEAFFGQGTRLTVV.

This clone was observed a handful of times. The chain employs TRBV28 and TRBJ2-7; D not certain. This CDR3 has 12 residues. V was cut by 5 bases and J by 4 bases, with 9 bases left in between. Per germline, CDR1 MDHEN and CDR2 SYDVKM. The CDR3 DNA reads TGTGCCAGCAGTCAAACTACTTACGAGCAGTACTTC. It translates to CASSQTTYEQYF.

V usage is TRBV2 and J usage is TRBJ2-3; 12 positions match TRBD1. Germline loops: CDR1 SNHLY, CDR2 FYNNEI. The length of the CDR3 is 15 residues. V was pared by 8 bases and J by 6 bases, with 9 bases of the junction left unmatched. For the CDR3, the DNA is TGTGCCAGCGCACTCCTAGGGACAGGGGGCGATACGCAGTATTTT. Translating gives CASALLGTGGDTQYF.

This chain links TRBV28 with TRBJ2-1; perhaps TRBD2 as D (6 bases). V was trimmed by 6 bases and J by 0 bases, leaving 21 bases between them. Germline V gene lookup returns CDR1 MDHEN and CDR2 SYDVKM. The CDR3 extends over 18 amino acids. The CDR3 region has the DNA TGTGCCAGCAGCCCTCAGGGTGGGCGGGGTAGCTCCTACAATGAGCAGTTCTTC. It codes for CASSPQGGRGSSYNEQFF.

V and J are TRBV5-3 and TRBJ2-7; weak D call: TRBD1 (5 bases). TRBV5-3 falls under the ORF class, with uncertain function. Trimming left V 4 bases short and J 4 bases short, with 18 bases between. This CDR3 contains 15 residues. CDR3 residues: CARSPFSGQMYEQYF. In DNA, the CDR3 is TGTGCCAGAAGCCCATTTTCAGGGCAGATGTACGAGCAGTACTTC.

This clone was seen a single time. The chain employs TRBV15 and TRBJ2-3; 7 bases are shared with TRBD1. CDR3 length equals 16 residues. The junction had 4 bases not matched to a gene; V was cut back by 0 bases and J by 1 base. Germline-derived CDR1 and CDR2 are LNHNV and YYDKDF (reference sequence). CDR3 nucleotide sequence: TGTGCCACCAGCAGAGATGATACAGGGGGCACAGATACGCAGTATTTT. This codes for CATSRDDTGGTDTQYF.

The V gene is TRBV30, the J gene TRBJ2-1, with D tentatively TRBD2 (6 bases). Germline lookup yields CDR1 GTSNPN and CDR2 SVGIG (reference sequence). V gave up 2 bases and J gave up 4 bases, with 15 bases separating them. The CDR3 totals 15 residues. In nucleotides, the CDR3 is TGTGCCTGGAGTCGACTAGTGAGGAAATACAATGAGCAGTTCTTC. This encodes CAWSRLVRKYNEQFF.

CDR3 DNA: TGCAGCGTTGACGGGACTACGCAAGAGACCCAGTACTTC. As protein: CSVDGTTQETQYF. The chain combines TRBV29-1 with TRBJ2-5; TRBD2 aligns across 7 bases. Germline V gene sequence: CDR1 SQVTM, CDR2 ANQGSEA. This CDR3 is built from 13 residues. Trimming cost V 3 bases and J 2 bases; bases outside gene matches: 3.

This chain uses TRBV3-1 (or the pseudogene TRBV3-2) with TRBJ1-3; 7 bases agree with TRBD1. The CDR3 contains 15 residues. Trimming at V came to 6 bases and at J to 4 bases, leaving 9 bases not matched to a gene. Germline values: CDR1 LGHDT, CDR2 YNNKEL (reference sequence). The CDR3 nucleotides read TGTGCCAGCAGGAACAGGGGATCGGAAGGAAACACCATATATTTT. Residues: CASRNRGSEGNTIYF.

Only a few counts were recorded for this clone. CDR3 protein: CASSYPRQGRHEQYF. CDR3 coding DNA: TGTGCCAGCAGTTACCCTCGGCAGGGGCGACACGAGCAGTACTTC. V gene TRBV6-2 or TRBV6-3 combines with J gene TRBJ2-7, with a tentative D call TRBD1 (6 bases). Per the germline V gene, CDR1 is MNHEY and CDR2 is SVGEGT. The CDR3 has 15 amino acids. V lost 2 bases and J 5 bases, leaving 16 bases between the germline ends.

The CDR3 region is CASSERGRGTYNEQFF. The DNA for the CDR3 is TGCGCCAGCAGTGAGAGGGGGCGGGGTACCTACAATGAGCAGTTCTTC. The V call is TRBV10-2, the J call TRBJ2-1, with TRBD1 as a possible D gene (7 bases). Germline V CDR1 and CDR2: WSHSY, SAAADI. This CDR3 is 16 amino acids long. With 2 bases removed from V and 2 bases from J, the gap between germline ends came to 13 bases.

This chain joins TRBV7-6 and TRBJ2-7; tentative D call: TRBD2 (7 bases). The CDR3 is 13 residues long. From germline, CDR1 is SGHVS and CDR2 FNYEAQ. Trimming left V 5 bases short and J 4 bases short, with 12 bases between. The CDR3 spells CASSLAGAYEQYF. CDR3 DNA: TGTGCCAGCAGCCTCGCGGGGGCGTACGAGCAGTACTTC.

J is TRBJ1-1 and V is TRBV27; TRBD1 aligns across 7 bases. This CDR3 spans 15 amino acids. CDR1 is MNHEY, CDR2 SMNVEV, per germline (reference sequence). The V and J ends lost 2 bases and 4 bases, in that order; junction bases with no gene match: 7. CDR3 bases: TGTGCCAGCAGTTTACTAGGGGGCTACGGCACTGAAGCTTTCTTT. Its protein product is CASSLLGGYGTEAFF.

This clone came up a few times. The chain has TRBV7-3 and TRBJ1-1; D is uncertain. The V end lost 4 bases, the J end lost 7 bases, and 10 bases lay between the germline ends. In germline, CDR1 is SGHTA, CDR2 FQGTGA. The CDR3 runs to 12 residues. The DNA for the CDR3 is TGTGCCAGCAGCTCCGACGGCGGTGAAGCTTTCTTT. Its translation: CASSSDGGEAFF.

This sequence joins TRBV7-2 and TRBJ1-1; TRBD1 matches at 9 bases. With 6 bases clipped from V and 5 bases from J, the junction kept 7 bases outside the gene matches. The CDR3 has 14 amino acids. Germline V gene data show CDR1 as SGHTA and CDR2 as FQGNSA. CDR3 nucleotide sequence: TGTGCCAGCAGGAACAGGGGGCATGGAACTGAAGCTTTCTTT. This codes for CASRNRGHGTEAFF.

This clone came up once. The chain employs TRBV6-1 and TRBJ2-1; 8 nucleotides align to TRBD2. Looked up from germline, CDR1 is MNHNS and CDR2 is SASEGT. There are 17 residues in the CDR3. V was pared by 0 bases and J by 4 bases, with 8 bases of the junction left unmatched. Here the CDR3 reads CASSEAATSGAYNEQFF. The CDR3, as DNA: TGTGCCAGCAGTGAAGCCGCTACTAGCGGAGCTTACAATGAGCAGTTCTTC.

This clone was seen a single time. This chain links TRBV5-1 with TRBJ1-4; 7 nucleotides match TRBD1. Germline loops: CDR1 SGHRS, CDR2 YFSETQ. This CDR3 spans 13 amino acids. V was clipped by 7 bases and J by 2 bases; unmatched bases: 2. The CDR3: CASRRGTNEKLFF. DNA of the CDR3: TGCGCCAGCCGCAGGGGGACTAATGAAAAACTGTTTTTT. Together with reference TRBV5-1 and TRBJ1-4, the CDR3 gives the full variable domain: KAGVTQTPRYLIKTRGQQVTLSCSPISGHRSVSWYQQTPGQGLQFLFEYFSETQRNKGNFPGRFSGRQFSNSRSEMNVSTLELGDSALYLCASRRGTNEKLFFGSGTQLSVL.

DNA of the CDR3: TGCGCCAGCAGCTCAACACCGTATGGCTACACCTTC. Encoded protein: CASSSTPYGYTF. V is TRBV5-1 and J is TRBJ1-2; D not resolved. V shed 3 bases and J shed 5 bases, with 8 bases lying between them. In germline, CDR1 is SGHRS, CDR2 YFSETQ. This CDR3 has 12 amino acids.

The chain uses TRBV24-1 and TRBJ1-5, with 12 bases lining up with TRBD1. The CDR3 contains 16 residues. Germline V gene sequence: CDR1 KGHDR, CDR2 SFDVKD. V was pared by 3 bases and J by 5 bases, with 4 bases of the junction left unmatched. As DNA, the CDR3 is TGTGCCACCAGTGATCCGGGACAGGGGGCGCATCAGCCCCAGCATTTT. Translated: CATSDPGQGAHQPQHF.

CDR3 coding DNA: TGTGCCACCAGTGATCCCCGGACAGGGAACGGCGAGCAGTACTTC. Translation: CATSDPRTGNGEQYF. The J gene is TRBJ2-7, the V gene TRBV24-1, with 8 nucleotides matching TRBD1. CDR1 and CDR2 (germline): KGHDR, SFDVKD. CDR3 length: 15 amino acids. After removal of 3 bases from V and 6 bases from J, the junction contained 9 bases not matched to a gene.

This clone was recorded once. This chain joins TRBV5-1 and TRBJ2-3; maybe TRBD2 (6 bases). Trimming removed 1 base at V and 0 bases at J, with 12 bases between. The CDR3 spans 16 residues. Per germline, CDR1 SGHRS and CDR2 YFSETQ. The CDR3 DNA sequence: TGCGCCAGCAGCTTGCCTCGACTAGAAAGCACAGATACGCAGTATTTT. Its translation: CASSLPRLESTDTQYF.

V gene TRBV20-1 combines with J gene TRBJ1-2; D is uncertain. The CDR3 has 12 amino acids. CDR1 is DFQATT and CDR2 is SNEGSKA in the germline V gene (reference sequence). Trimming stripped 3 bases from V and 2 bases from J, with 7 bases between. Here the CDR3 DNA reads TGCAGTGCTAGTCCCCGGAACTATGGCTACACCTTC. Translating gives CSASPRNYGYTF.

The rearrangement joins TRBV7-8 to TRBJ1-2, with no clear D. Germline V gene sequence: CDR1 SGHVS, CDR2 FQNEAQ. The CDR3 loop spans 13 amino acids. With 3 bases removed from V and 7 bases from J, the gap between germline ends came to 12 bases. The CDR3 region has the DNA TGTGCCAGCAGCTTGTTAACTTCTGTTGGCTACACCTTC. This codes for CASSLLTSVGYTF.

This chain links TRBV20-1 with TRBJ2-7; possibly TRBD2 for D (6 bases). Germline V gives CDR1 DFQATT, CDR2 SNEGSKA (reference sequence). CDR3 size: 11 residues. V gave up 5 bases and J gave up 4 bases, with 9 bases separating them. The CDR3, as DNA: TGCAGTGCTGGGACTGGTTACGAGCAGTACTTC. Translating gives CSAGTGYEQYF.

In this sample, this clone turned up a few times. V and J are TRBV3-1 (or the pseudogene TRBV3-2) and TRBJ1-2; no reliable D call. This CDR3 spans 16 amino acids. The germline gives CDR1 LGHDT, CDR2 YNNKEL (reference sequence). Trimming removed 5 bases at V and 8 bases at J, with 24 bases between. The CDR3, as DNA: TGTGCCAGCAGCGCGATCGGTCCCTCTAGAACTACGGGCTACACCTTC. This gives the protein CASSAIGPSRTTGYTF.

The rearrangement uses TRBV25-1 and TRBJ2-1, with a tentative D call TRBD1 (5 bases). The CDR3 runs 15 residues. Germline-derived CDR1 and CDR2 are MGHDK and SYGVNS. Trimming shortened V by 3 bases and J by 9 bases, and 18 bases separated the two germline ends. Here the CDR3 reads CASSDPGIRVGEQFF. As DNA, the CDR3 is TGTGCCAGCAGTGACCCAGGGATCCGGGTGGGTGAGCAGTTCTTC.

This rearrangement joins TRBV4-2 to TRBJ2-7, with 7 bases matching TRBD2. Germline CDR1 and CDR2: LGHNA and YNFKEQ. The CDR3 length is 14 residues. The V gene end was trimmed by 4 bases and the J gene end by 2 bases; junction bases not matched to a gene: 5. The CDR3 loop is CASSLSGSPYEQYF. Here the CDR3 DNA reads TGTGCCAGCAGCCTTAGCGGGTCCCCCTACGAGCAGTACTTC.

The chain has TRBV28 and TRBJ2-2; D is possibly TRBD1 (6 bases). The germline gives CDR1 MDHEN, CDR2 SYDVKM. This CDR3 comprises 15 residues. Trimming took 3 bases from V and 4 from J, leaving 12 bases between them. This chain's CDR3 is CASSFCRQATGELFF. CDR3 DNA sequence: TGTGCCAGCAGTTTTTGTCGACAGGCCACCGGGGAGCTGTTTTTT.

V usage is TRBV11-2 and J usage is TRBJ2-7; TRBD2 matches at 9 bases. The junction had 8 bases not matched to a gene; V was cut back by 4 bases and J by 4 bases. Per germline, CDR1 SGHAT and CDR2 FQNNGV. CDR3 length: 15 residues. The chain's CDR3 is CASSSRREGSYEQYF. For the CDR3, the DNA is TGTGCCAGCAGCTCTCGGCGGGAGGGTTCGTACGAGCAGTACTTC.